This TCR beta chain was sequenced during a study of T cells after yellow fever vaccination (dated by TCRdb to between 2019 and 2020). With regard to the full study: The SMART-Seq v4 Ultra Low Input RNA kit was used to prepare libraries from fractions with low cell numbers. Bulk TCR alpha and beta repertoires were sequenced longitudinally to track T-cell clones before and after primary and booster YFV17D yellow fever vaccination. The cohort comprised two healthy male donors, one aged 18 to 30 and one aged 30 to 40 years. Blood was drawn at multiple timepoints before and after primary and secondary immunization, with bulk PBMC replicates and cell subsets isolated. Beyond this particular receptor, the publication reports: After the booster, most of the clones that had expanded following primary vaccination were detected again (around 97% of CD4 and 80% to 90% of CD8), which suggests that memory was broadly maintained. The study included only a couple of donors, which limits how far the findings can be generalized. Compared with the primary T-cell response, the secondary T-cell response was weaker but faster, peaking on day 5 rather than day 15. Because abundant contaminating clonotypes from the bulk population could be contained in FACS-sorted repertoires, computational filtering was required. A small fraction of clonotypes showed up in both the CD4 and CD8 compartments, probably as a result of convergent recombination.

TCR cDNA was synthesized by 5'RACE template switching, which introduced a universal primer site and unique molecular identifiers. Priming of cDNA synthesis was performed from both the TCR alpha and TCR beta constant segments. Two PCR steps were used to amplify libraries, with sample barcodes and sequencing adapters being added in the second step. Sequencing of the libraries was done on either Illumina HiSeq 2500 (2x100 bp) or NovaSeq (2x150 bp). The authors' analysis ran thus. Reads were demultiplexed and collapsed into UMI consensus sequences with MIGEC, and V(D)J alignment was performed with MiXCR. Vaccine-responding clonotypes were defined with edgeR using replicate PBMC samples, requiring FDR below 0.01 and a log2 fold change above 5 up to day 15. Bulk clonotypes were assigned CD4 or CD8 identity according to which sequenced CD4 or CD8 repertoire held them at higher abundance. TCRdb reprocessing: public reads trimmed at Q25 with fastp, clones called with MiXCR, in-frame beta chains kept. Merged by CDR3 protein, the rows form single entries marked with the most common genes and DNA. The V and J calls and clone size are TCRdb's, not the authors'. The sample includes hundreds of thousands of distinct CDR3 sequences, with around an eighth observed a single time. The ten top clones hold 14% to 15% of the sample.

In the paper's terms, the treatment or condition label means: live attenuated yellow fever vaccine strain. At each blood-draw timepoint, two biological replicates of bulk PBMCs were obtained. A standard Ficoll-Paque protocol was used to isolate PBMCs from peripheral blood. TriZol was used to extract RNA from bulk PBMCs, from CD4 and CD8 fractions, and from dextramer-positive and dextramer-negative fractions. In its sample, this clonotype was seen a few times. Its antigen specificity is not known. Base qualities are not recorded, but no much larger clone differs from it by a single base. Relative to germline, V is 0 bases shorter and J is 7 bases shorter, with 11 bases between their ends. Spanning cysteine to phenylalanine, the CDR3 consists of 14 amino acids. This entry keeps only the CDR3 DNA: 42 bases, framed from base 1. CDR1 and CDR2 were assigned from the germline V gene as SGHRS and YFSETQ.

This chain is built from TRBV5-1 and TRBJ1-5; the D gene is not confidently resolved. Sequencing was performed on PBMCs, taken on the day of the yellow fever booster vaccination. The TCR sequence derives from a man aged 25 to 40 who received the YFV17D yellow fever vaccine. This receptor carries the CDR3 CASSLVGNGQPQHF. The nucleotides read TGCGCCAGCAGCTTGGTGGGGAACGGACAGCCCCAGCATTTT.